This entry lists 5 T cell receptor beta chains sequenced from one sample in a study of cytomegalovirus exposure and HLA in healthy donors. The primer mix had 60 Vbeta and 13 Jbeta primers. TCRdb's copy holds only in-frame clones and misses some; the assay was immunoSEQ multiplex PCR. This sample lists 180,000 or so clones; its ten largest clones have less than 0.95%. The sequenced material came from PBMCs. Receptors originate from a young woman in good health and CMV-seropositive.

The chain links TRBV5-1 to TRBJ2-1; 12 positions match TRBD2. V was clipped by 3 bases and J by 3 bases; unmatched bases: 7. CDR1 is SGHRS and CDR2 is YFSETQ in the germline V gene. CDR3 length: 17 amino acids. CDR3 sequence (DNA): TGCGCCAGCAGCTACCTGGGACTAGCGGGCGACTACAATGAGCAGTTCTTC. Its protein product is CASSYLGLAGDYNEQFF.

A word on this clone: A read error may account for a junction end that differs from germline. The chain employs TRBV6-5 and TRBJ2-5; D unclear. The DNA end favors TRBJ2-7, so the J call may be wrong. The germline CDR1 and CDR2 sequences are MNHEY and SVGAGI. The CDR3 is made up of 11 amino acids. Here the CDR3 DNA reads TGTGCCAGCAGTCACTCCTACGAGCAGTACTTC. Translating it yields CASSHSYEQYF.

J is TRBJ1-6 and V is TRBV14; a weak D match, TRBD1 (6 bases). CDR3 length: 17 amino acids. Per germline, CDR1 SGHDN and CDR2 FVKESK. Trimming left V 4 bases short and J 0 bases short, with 13 bases between. CDR3 protein: CASSPNTGSSYNSPLHF. DNA of the CDR3: TGTGCCAGCAGCCCAAATACAGGGAGCTCCTATAATTCACCCCTCCACTTT.

The chain is built from TRBV4-1 and TRBJ2-1; D not resolved. This CDR3 is built from 14 residues. V was clipped by 0 bases and J by 6 bases, with 9 bases between them. Germline loops: CDR1 MGHRA, CDR2 YSYEKL. The CDR3, as DNA: TGCGCCAGCAGCCAAGACCCTACGTTCAATGAGCAGTTCTTC. The encoded protein is CASSQDPTFNEQFF.

The gene calls are TRBV11-2 and TRBJ2-2, with TRBD2 matching 11 bases. V shed 5 bases, J shed 8 bases, and the junction held 13 bases outside the gene matches. Germline V CDR1 and CDR2: SGHAT, FQNNGV. The CDR3 spans 17 residues. For the CDR3, the DNA is TGTGCCAGCAGCCCAAGCCTACCCCTAGCGGGAGGAGGGGAGCTGTTTTTT. Protein: CASSPSLPLAGGGELFF.